Listed below are T cell receptor beta chains from one sample, sequenced in a study of blood T cells in healthy people across ages. TCRdb re-called the 5' RACE reads with MiXCR, one entry per CDR3 protein. This table has roughly 790,000 distinct CDR3 sequences, roughly 44% appearing once. Sequenced material: blood. The receptors come from a woman in her sixties in good health. Both conserved end residues are part of each CDR3. Fields, in order: J gene, D gene, V gene, clone size, CDR3 DNA, CDR3 protein. The D gene is left open where the match is weak. Not all rows give a size; the values are once, few, many and, for expanded clones, a class.

TRBJ2-5,-,TRBV12-3/TRBV12-4,-,TGTGCCAGCAGTGCAGGTGACACCAGGGAGACCCAGTACTTC,CASSAGDTRETQYF
TRBJ2-1,TRBD1,TRBV5-1,few,TGCGCCAGCAGCTTGGAGGGACAGGGGGCCTACAATGAGCAGTTCTTC,CASSLEGQGAYNEQFF
TRBJ2-1,TRBD2,TRBV9,-,TGTGCCAGCAGCGTAGTTGGGACTAGTATCGTCCATGAGCAGTTCTTC,CASSVVGTSIVHEQFF
TRBJ2-3,TRBD2,TRBV7-3,few,TGTGCCAGCAGCACTAGCGGGCTCACAGATACGCAGTATTTT,CASSTSGLTDTQYF
TRBJ2-5,-,TRBV20-1,-,TGCAGTGCTAGAGATGGGGGGGCCGTCCAAGAGACCCAGTACTTC,CSARDGGAVQETQYF
TRBJ2-1,-,TRBV6-6,few,TGTGCCAGCAGTTACACACCTTCCAATGAGCAGTTCTTC,CASSYTPSNEQFF
TRBJ2-5,-,TRBV18,-,TGTGCCAGCTCACCTAACCCGGTCCCCCCAGAGACCCAGTACTTC,CASSPNPVPPETQYF
TRBJ2-1,-,TRBV7-2,few,TGTGCCAGCAGCTTAAGGGGGGTAACCTACAATGAGCAGTTCTTC,CASSLRGVTYNEQFF
TRBJ2-7,TRBD1,TRBV10-3,-,TGTGCCACCACCCCGGGGACAGGGGGCTCCGAGCAGTACTTC,CATTPGTGGSEQYF
TRBJ2-3,-,TRBV6-2/TRBV6-3,-,TGTGCCACCCAGCGGGGCACAGATACGCAGTATTTT,CATQRGTDTQYF
TRBJ2-5,TRBD1,TRBV29-1,many,TGCAGCGTAGGGACAGGGGTCAGGGAGACCCAGTACTTC,CSVGTGVRETQYF
TRBJ1-5,-,TRBV5-4,-,TGTGCCAGCAGCTTGGGCGGGGTAGGGGACAGCAATCAGCCCCAGCATTTT,CASSLGGVGDSNQPQHF
TRBJ1-6,-,TRBV9,-,TGTGCCAGCAGCGCAACTGGGACGGGAAATTGGCCCCCCCACTTT,CASSATGTGNWPPHF
TRBJ1-5,-,TRBV20-1,few,TGCAGTGCTAGAGCCGGGGAGTTCGGTTCAGCCCAGCATTTT,CSARAGEFGSAQHF
TRBJ2-7,-,TRBV6-2/TRBV6-3,once,TGTGCCAGCAGTATCGTAGGCTACGAGCAGTACTTC,CASSIVGYEQYF
TRBJ2-7,-,TRBV7-9,few,TGTGCCAGCAGCTCGGAACTATGGACTTACGAGCAGTACTTC,CASSSELWTYEQYF
TRBJ2-1,-,TRBV3-1,few,TGTGCCAGCAGCCCCACTAGCAATGAGCAGTTCTTC,CASSPTSNEQFF
TRBJ2-2,-,TRBV4-3,-,TGCGCCAGCAGCCAAGATAAGGGACACGACACCGGGGAGCTGTTTTTT,CASSQDKGHDTGELFF
TRBJ2-1,-,TRBV7-2,-,TGTGCCAGCAGCTTACAATCCATCTTAACTAGCTCCTACAATGAGCAGTTCTTC,CASSLQSILTSSYNEQFF
TRBJ2-7,TRBD2,TRBV20-1,-,TGCAGTGCTAGAGATGAGGCTAGCGGGTACTACGAGCAGTACTTC,CSARDEASGYYEQYF